This T cell receptor beta chain originates from a study of T-cell reconstitution after alpha-beta-depleted transplantation in children. Points from the study as a whole: Where some patients showed high TCRbeta diversity at day 60, it came from recipient T cells and thymic progenitors that had survived. Roughly two months post-transplant, alpha-beta T cells reportedly originated from several hundred graft clones that had expanded. Diversity and T-cell counts at one year after transplant derived mostly from new T cells.

The sample holds many counts of this clonotype. Its antigen is unidentified. The CDR3 extends over 17 amino acids. The J segment lost 5 bases and the V segment lost 4 bases, leaving 14 bases of the junction unmatched. Germline assignment: CDR1 SGHTS and CDR2 YDEGEE. A TCRbeta library incorporating unique molecular identifiers was prepared. TCRdb recomputed calls from the PCR reads with MiXCR, one row per CDR3 protein. The sample consists of about 240,000 distinct CDR3 sequences, roughly 26% of them appearing once. The TCR comes from a girl aged 2 to 10 with Fanconi anemia, due to receive a stem cell transplant. The chain combines TRBV5-8 with TRBJ2-4; 8 bases line up with TRBD2. This specimen consisted of PBMCs, obtained before TCRalphabeta/CD19-depleted stem cell transplant. The CDR3 loop is CASSLMKGLGQENIQYF. CDR3 coding DNA: TGTGCCAGCAGCCTTATGAAGGGACTAGGGCAGGAAAACATTCAGTACTTC.